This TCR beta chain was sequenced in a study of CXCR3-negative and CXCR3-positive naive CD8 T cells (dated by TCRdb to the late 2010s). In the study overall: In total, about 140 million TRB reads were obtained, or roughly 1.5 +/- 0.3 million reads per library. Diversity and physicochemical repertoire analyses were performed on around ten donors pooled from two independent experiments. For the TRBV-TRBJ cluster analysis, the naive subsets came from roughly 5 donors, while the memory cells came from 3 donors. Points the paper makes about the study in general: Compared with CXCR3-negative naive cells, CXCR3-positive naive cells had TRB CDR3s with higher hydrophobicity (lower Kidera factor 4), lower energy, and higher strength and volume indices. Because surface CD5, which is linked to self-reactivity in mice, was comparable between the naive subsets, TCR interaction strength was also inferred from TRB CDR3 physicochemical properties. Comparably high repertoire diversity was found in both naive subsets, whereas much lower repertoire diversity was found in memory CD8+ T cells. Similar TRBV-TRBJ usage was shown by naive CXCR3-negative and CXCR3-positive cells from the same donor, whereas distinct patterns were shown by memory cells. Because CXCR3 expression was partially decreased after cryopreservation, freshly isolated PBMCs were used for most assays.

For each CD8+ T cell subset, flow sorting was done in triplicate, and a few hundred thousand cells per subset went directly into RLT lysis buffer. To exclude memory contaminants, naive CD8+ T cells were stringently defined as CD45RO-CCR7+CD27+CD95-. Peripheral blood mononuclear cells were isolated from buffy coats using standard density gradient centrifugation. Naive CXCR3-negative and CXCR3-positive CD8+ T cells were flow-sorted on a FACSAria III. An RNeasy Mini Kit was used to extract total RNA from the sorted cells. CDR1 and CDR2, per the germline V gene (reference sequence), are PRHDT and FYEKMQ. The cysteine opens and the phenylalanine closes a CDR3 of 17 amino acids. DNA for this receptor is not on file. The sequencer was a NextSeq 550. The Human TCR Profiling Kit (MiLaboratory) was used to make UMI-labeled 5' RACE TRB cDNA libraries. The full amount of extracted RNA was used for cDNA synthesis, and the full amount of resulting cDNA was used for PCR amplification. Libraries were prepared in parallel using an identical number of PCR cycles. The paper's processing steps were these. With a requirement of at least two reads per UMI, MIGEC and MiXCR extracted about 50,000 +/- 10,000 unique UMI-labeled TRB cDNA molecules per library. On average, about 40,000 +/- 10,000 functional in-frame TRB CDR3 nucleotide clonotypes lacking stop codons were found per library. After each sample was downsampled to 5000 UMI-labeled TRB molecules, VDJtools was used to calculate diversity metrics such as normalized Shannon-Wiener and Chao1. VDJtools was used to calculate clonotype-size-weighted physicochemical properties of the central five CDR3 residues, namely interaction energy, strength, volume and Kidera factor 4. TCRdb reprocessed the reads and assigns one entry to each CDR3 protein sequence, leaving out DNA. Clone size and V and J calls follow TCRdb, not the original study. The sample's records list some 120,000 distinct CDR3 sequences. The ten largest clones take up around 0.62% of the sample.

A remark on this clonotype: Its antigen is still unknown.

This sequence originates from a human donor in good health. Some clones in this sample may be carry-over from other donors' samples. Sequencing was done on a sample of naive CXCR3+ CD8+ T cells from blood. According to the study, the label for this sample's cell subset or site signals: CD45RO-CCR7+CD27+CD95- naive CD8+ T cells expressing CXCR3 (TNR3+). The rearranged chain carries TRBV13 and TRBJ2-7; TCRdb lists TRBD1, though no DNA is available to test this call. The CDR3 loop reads CASSHVGVAGGSYEQYF. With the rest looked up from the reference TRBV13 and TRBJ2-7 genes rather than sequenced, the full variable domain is AAGVIQSPRHLIKEKRETATLKCYPIPRHDTVYWYQQGPGQDPQFLISFYEKMQSDKGSIPDRFSAQQFSDYHSELNMSSLELGDSALYFCASSHVGVAGGSYEQYFGPGTRLTVT.